This TCR beta chain is drawn from a study of CD8 T cells in Susac syndrome. Study at large: Patients with Susac syndrome were therapy-naive, on corticosteroids, or on intravenous immunoglobulin alone at the time that blood was drawn.

RNA was extracted with the RNeasy kit, and a quantity of roughly 0.5 to 1 ug was reverse transcribed using random hexamers. TCRdb ran MiXCR on the immunoSEQ multiplex PCR reads and lists one entry per CDR3 protein. The data contain 70,000 to 100,000 distinct CDR3 sequences, 95% to 97% of them singletons. Trimming at V came to 5 bases and at J to 7 bases, leaving 9 bases not matched to a gene. The CDR3 covers 16 residues. CDR1 and CDR2 (germline): MNHEY, SMNVEV (reference sequence). V usage is TRBV27 and J usage is TRBJ1-6; 9 bases agree with TRBD1. The sequence was collected from a human donor with Susac syndrome. The sample was CD8+ T cells from PBMCs. CDR3 loop: CASSNPRDRANSPLHF. In nucleotides, the CDR3 is TGTGCCAGCAGTAACCCAAGGGACAGGGCAAATTCACCCCTCCACTTT.